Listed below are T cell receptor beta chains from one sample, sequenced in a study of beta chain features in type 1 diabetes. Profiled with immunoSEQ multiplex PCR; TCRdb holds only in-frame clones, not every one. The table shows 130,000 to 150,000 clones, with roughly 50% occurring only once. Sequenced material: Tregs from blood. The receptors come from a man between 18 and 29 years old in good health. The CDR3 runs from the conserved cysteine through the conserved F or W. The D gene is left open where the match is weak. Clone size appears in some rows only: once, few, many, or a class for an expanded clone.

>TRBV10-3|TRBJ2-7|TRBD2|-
CATQSGGEQYF
TGTGCCACCCAGTCGGGAGGAGAGCAGTACTTC
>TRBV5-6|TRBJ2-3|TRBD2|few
CASTAGLAGSTDTQYF
TGTGCCAGCACCGCGGGGTTAGCGGGTAGCACAGATACGCAGTATTTT
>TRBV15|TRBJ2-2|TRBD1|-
CATSRLGQENTGELFF
TGTGCCACCAGCAGGCTGGGACAGGAGAACACCGGGGAGCTGTTTTTT
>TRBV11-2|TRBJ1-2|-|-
CASSNRAGIYGYTF
TGTGCCAGCAGCAACAGGGCGGGCATCTATGGCTACACCTTC
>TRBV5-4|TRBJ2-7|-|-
CASSFDNYEQYF
TGTGCCAGCAGCTTCGACAACTACGAGCAGTACTTC
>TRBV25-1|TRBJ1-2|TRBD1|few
CASRGGRGYTF
TGTGCCAGCCGAGGGGGCAGGGGCTACACCTTC
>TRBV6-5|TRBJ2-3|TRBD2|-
CASSYSAGGYDTQYF
TGTGCCAGCAGTTATTCGGCGGGGGGGTATGATACGCAGTATTTT
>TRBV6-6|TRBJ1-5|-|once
CASSYQRQPQHF
TGTGCCAGCAGTTACCAGAGGCAGCCCCAGCATTTT
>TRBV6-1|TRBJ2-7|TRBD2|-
CASSEVGEGEQYF
TGTGCCAGCAGTGAAGTTGGGGAGGGGGAGCAGTACTTC
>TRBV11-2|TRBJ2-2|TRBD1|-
CASSPGQYTGELFF
TGTGCCAGCAGCCCGGGACAGTACACCGGGGAGCTGTTTTTT
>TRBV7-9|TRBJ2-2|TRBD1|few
CASRRDRANTGELFF
TGTGCCAGCAGGAGAGACAGGGCGAACACCGGGGAGCTGTTTTTT
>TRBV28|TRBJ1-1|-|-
CATLVFAGGGAGTEAFF
TGTGCCACCCTCGTTTTCGCAGGCGGAGGTGCGGGGACTGAAGCTTTCTTT
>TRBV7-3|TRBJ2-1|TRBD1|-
CASKQGQIYNEQFF
TGTGCCAGCAAACAGGGACAGATATACAATGAGCAGTTCTTC
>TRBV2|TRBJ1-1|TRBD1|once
CASTTGSRGEAFF
TGTGCCAGCACGACAGGGTCAAGGGGTGAAGCTTTCTTT
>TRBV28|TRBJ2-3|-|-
CASSPDLVAAGTDTQYF
TGTGCCAGCAGTCCAGACTTGGTAGCGGCGGGCACAGATACGCAGTATTTT
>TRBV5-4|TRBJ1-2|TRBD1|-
CASSPTGIYGYTF
TGTGCCAGCAGCCCGACAGGGATCTATGGCTACACCTTC
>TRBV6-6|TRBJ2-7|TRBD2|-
CASREVYGRTHEQYF
TGTGCCAGTCGGGAGGTTTACGGGAGGACTCACGAGCAGTACTTC
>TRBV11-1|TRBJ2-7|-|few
CASRPAVSYEQYF
TGTGCCAGCAGACCCGCGGTCTCCTACGAGCAGTACTTC
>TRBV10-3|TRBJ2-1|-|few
CAISGTINNEQFF
TGTGCCATCAGTGGGACTATTAACAATGAGCAGTTCTTC
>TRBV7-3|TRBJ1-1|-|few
CASSHDKPFF
TGTGCCAGCAGCCACGATAAGCCCTTCTTT
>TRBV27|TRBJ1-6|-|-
CASTQGGRSPLHF
TGTGCCAGCACCCAGGGAGGACGGTCACCCCTCCACTTT
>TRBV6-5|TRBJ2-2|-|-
CASSWAALANTGELFF
TGTGCCAGCAGTTGGGCCGCTCTAGCCAACACCGGGGAGCTGTTTTTT
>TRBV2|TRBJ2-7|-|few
CASSARVRASFTYEQYF
TGTGCCAGCAGCGCGCGGGTGAGGGCTAGCTTCACCTACGAGCAGTACTTC
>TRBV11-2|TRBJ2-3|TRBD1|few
CASSPRTGVSTDTQYF
TGTGCCAGCAGCCCCCGGACAGGGGTTAGCACAGATACGCAGTATTTT
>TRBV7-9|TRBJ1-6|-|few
CASSSPRGRGSPLHF
TGTGCCAGCAGCTCGCCTAGGGGGAGGGGTTCACCCCTCCACTTT
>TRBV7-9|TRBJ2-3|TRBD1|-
CASSRTGKTQYF
TGTGCCAGCAGCCGGACAGGGAAGACGCAGTATTTT
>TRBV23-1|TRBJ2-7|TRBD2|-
CASSQFPPGLAPVEQYF
TGCGCCAGCAGTCAATTCCCGCCGGGACTAGCCCCCGTAGAGCAGTACTTC
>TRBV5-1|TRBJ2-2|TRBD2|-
CASSGGDYHTGELFF
TGCGCCAGCAGCGGCGGGGACTATCACACCGGGGAGCTGTTTTTT
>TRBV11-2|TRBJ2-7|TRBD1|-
CASSTRGWTYEQYF
TGTGCCAGCAGCACCAGGGGGTGGACCTACGAGCAGTACTTC
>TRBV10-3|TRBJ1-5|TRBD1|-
CAISESLLGQNRQPQHF
TGTGCCATCAGTGAGTCGCTTCTGGGACAGAACCGTCAGCCCCAGCATTTT
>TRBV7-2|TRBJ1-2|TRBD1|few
CASSSLRDRGSNYGYTF
TGTGCCAGCAGCTCTCTCCGGGACAGGGGATCTAACTATGGCTACACCTTC
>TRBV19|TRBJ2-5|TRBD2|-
CASSGRHPFQETQYF
TGTGCCAGTAGCGGGAGGCACCCCTTCCAAGAGACCCAGTACTTC
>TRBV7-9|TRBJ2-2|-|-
CASSLALAQNTGELFF
TGTGCCAGCAGCTTAGCTCTAGCACAAAACACCGGGGAGCTGTTTTTT
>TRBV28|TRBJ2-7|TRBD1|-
CASSSFQGEVYEQYF
TGTGCCAGCAGTTCTTTTCAGGGGGAAGTGTACGAGCAGTACTTC
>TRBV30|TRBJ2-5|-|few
CAWSYGSTETQYF
TGTGCCTGGAGTTACGGTTCTACAGAGACCCAGTACTTC
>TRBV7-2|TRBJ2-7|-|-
CASSSTRVGGEQYF
TGTGCCAGCAGCTCAACCAGGGTGGGGGGCGAGCAGTACTTC
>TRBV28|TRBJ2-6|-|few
CASRFQGGGANVLTF
TGTGCCAGCAGATTTCAGGGAGGAGGGGCCAACGTCCTGACTTTC
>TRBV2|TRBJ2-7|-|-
CASSGVRTAMRYEQYF
TGTGCCAGCAGCGGGGTGAGGACAGCTATGAGATACGAGCAGTACTTC
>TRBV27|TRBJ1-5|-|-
CASRGFGSNQPQHF
TGTGCCAGCCGCGGCTTCGGTAGCAATCAGCCCCAGCATTTT
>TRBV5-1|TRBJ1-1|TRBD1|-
CASSLKPWDSFMNTEAFF
TGCGCCAGCAGCTTGAAGCCCTGGGACAGTTTCATGAACACTGAAGCTTTCTTT
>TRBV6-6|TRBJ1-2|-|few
CASIPAGTGGLYGYTF
TGTGCCAGCATTCCCGCGGGGACTGGAGGCCTCTATGGCTACACCTTC
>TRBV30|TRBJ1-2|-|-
CAWGAGGYGYTF
TGTGCCTGGGGGGCGGGAGGCTATGGCTACACCTTC
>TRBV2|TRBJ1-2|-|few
CASTTGIHYGYTF
TGTGCCAGCACTACAGGGATCCACTATGGCTACACCTTC